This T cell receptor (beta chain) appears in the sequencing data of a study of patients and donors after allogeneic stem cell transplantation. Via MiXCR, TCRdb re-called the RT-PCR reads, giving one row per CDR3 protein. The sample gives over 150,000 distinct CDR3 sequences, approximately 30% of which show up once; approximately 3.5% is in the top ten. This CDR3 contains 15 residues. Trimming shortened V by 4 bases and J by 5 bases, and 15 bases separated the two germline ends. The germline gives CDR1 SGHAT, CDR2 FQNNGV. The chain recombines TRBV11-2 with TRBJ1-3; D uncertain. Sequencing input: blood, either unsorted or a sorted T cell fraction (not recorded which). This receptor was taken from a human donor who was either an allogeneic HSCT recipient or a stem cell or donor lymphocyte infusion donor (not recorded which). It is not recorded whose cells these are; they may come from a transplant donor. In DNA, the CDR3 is TGTGCCAGCAGCTACCTCGGGTTACTAAGAAACACCATATATTTT. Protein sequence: CASSYLGLLRNTIYF.